These 18 T cell receptor beta chains originate from one sample sequenced in a study of blood T cell repertoires in COVID-19. The protocol was immunoSEQ multiplex PCR, while the TCRdb copy is restricted to in-frame clones and leaves out a portion. The top ten hold 11% of the sample, which has about 120,000 clones, about 85% seen once. Material: peripheral blood. These TCRs come from an elderly man with acute or convalescent COVID-19.

The chain combines TRBV6-5 with TRBJ1-4; D is unclear. Trimming pared 6 bases from V and 0 bases from J, leaving 11 bases between. The CDR3 extends over 15 amino acids. Germline-derived CDR1 and CDR2 are MNHEY and SVGAGI. CDR3 DNA sequence: TGTGCCAGCAGGAAGAGGGATGCAACTAATGAAAAACTGTTTTTT. Amino acid sequence: CASRKRDATNEKLFF.

V gene TRBV14 combines with J gene TRBJ2-7; maybe TRBD1 (6 bases). Between the trimmed V and J ends, which lost 0 bases and 0 bases, there was a span of 18 bases. Germline V gives CDR1 SGHDN, CDR2 FVKESK. The CDR3 is 18 amino acids. The CDR3 nucleotides read TGTGCCAGCAGCCAAGAAATTTCGCACAGGGCGAGCTCCTACGAGCAGTACTTC. Residues: CASSQEISHRASSYEQYF.

The CDR3 bases are TGCAGCGCCAAGACAGTTTATGGCAAAAACATTCAGTACTTC. Protein product: CSAKTVYGKNIQYF. The chain is built from TRBV29-1 and TRBJ2-4; tentatively, D is TRBD1 (5 bases). Germline V gives CDR1 SQVTM, CDR2 ANQGSEA. The CDR3 contains 14 residues. With 7 bases removed from V and 3 bases from J, the gap between germline ends came to 16 bases.

The chain uses TRBV6-2 or TRBV6-3 and TRBJ2-7; D is ambiguous. Trimming removed 2 bases at V and 5 bases at J, with 10 bases between. The V gene's germline CDR1 is MNHEY and CDR2 SVGEGT. This CDR3 comprises 13 residues. This chain's CDR3 is CASSYLLIHEQYF. The CDR3 nucleotides read TGTGCCAGCAGTTACCTCCTAATCCACGAGCAGTACTTC.

The gene calls are TRBV28 and TRBJ1-6; TRBD1 might be the D (6 bases). Trimming removed 5 bases at V and 7 bases at J, with 9 bases between. CDR3 length: 13 amino acids. Germline V gene lookup returns CDR1 MDHEN and CDR2 SYDVKM. CDR3 region: CASSTDRNSPLHF. Here the CDR3 DNA reads TGTGCCAGCAGTACGGACAGAAATTCACCCCTCCACTTT.

The chain employs TRBV4-2 and TRBJ1-2, with 7 bases that match TRBD1. The CDR3 consists of 15 residues. The germline CDR1 and CDR2 sequences are LGHNA and YNFKEQ. V dropped 0 bases and J dropped 4; count of bases not matched to a gene: 5. CDR3 amino acids: CASSQEGTELYGYTF. The CDR3 bases are TGTGCCAGCAGCCAAGAGGGGACAGAGCTCTATGGCTACACCTTC.

V and J are TRBV28 and TRBJ1-4; tentatively, D is TRBD1 (6 bases). Germline CDR1 and CDR2: MDHEN and SYDVKM. V was trimmed by 2 bases and J by 3 bases, leaving 13 bases between them. This CDR3 has 16 residues. In DNA, the CDR3 is TGTGCCAGCAGTTTACCAACCTCAGGGGCTAATGAAAAACTGTTTTTT. It yields the protein CASSLPTSGANEKLFF.

This rearrangement joins TRBV28 to TRBJ1-5, with 9 bases that match TRBD1. The CDR3 is 15 residues long. Germline trimming cut 3 bases from V and 3 bases from J; bases unmatched to any gene: 3. Germline lookup yields CDR1 MDHEN and CDR2 SYDVKM. The CDR3 spells CASSFRDRDNQPQHF. The CDR3 region has the DNA TGTGCCAGCAGTTTTCGGGACAGGGACAATCAGCCCCAGCATTTT.

The V gene is TRBV25-1, the J gene TRBJ2-3; 8 bases match TRBD1. CDR3 length: 14 amino acids. The trim removed 4 bases at V and 8 bases at J, leaving 8 bases unmatched. Germline loops: CDR1 MGHDK, CDR2 SYGVNS. Written as DNA, the CDR3 is TGTGCCAGCAGTGGGGACTCCACAGGGGGTACGCAGTATTTT. Amino acid sequence: CASSGDSTGGTQYF.

The chain couples TRBV5-1 to TRBJ2-5; 10 nucleotides match TRBD2. Germline V gene data show CDR1 as SGHRS and CDR2 as YFSETQ. J gave up 4 bases and V 0 bases, and 3 bases lay outside the gene matches. The CDR3 consists of 15 residues. CDR3 sequence: CASSLEPSGGETQYF. Written as DNA, the CDR3 is TGCGCCAGCAGCTTGGAGCCTAGCGGGGGAGAGACCCAGTACTTC.

With regard to this clone: At the DNA level, this CDR3 is encoded by other sequences in the same sample as well. In DNA, the CDR3 is TGTGCCAGCAGCTTAGCCACAGGGTCTGGAAACACCATATATTTT. Translation: CASSLATGSGNTIYF. The chain uses TRBV7-2 and TRBJ1-3; possible D gene TRBD1, 6 bases. The CDR3 spans 15 residues. V lost 0 bases and J 1 base, leaving 7 bases between the germline ends. Per germline, CDR1 SGHTA and CDR2 FQGNSA.

The chain couples TRBV5-8 to TRBJ1-4, with 9 bases matching TRBD1. The CDR3 extends over 14 amino acids. CDR1 and CDR2 from the germline V gene are SGHTS and YDEGEE. V dropped 4 bases and J dropped 6; count of bases not matched to a gene: 4. CDR3 nucleotides: TGTGCCAGCAGCCTGGGACAGGGCCATGAAAAACTGTTTTTT. Translating it yields CASSLGQGHEKLFF.

The chain is built from TRBV19 and TRBJ2-7; TRBD1 is a possible D gene (5 bases). The CDR3 length is 15 residues. The germline V and J ends were trimmed by 3 bases and 0 bases, with 12 bases remaining between them. The germline V gene encodes CDR1 LNHDA and CDR2 SQIVND (reference sequence). CDR3 nucleotide sequence: TGTGCCAGTAGTATGGGGTGGACATACTCCTACGAGCAGTACTTC. It specifies CASSMGWTYSYEQYF. Full variable domain (remainder filled in from reference TRBV19 and TRBJ2-7): DGGITQSPKYLFRKEGQNVTLSCEQNLNHDAMYWYRQDPGQGLRLIYYSQIVNDFQKGDIAEGYSVSREKKESFPLTVTSAQKNPTAFYLCASSMGWTYSYEQYFGPGTRLTVT.

This chain joins TRBV19 and TRBJ1-2; D is uncertain. Germline V gene lookup returns CDR1 LNHDA and CDR2 SQIVND (reference sequence). The CDR3 has 14 residues. The V end was cut by 4 bases, the J end by 6 bases, with 15 bases between. CDR3 loop: CASSTNGGVDGYTF. For the CDR3, the DNA is TGTGCCAGTAGTACGAACGGAGGTGTAGATGGCTACACCTTC.

The chain recombines TRBV5-1 with TRBJ1-3; D gene ambiguous. Germline CDR1 and CDR2: SGHRS and YFSETQ. V was pared by 0 bases and J by 0 bases, with 7 bases between. CDR3 length: 15 residues. CDR3 protein: CASSLEGSSGNTIYF. Here the CDR3 DNA reads TGCGCCAGCAGCTTGGAAGGGAGCTCTGGAAACACCATATATTTT.

The V gene is TRBV7-3, the J gene TRBJ1-2, with unresolved D. The CDR3 covers 15 residues. Germline CDR1 is SGHTA and CDR2 is FQGTGA. With 6 bases removed from V and 3 bases from J, the gap between germline ends came to 17 bases. CDR3: CASSPNHRGDYGYTF. DNA for the CDR3: TGTGCCAGCAGTCCAAACCACCGAGGAGACTATGGCTACACCTTC.

The chain links TRBV27 to TRBJ1-4; 8 bases map to TRBD1. V lost 4 bases and J lost 3; bases outside the gene matches: 19. CDR3 length: 20 residues. From germline, CDR1 is MNHEY and CDR2 SMNVEV (reference sequence). This CDR3 is CASSSRPSGQGVGANEKLFF. CDR3 DNA: TGTGCCAGCAGTTCGCGCCCCTCTGGACAGGGAGTCGGGGCTAATGAAAAACTGTTTTTT.

CDR3 coding DNA: TGTGCCAGCAGTGATGGGGGCAAGACCTATGGCTACACCTTC. Translating it yields CASSDGGKTYGYTF. The V call is TRBV6-1, the J call TRBJ1-2, with D perhaps matching TRBD1 (6 bases). Per germline, CDR1 MNHNS and CDR2 SASEGT. The V and J ends lost 3 bases and 4 bases respectively, with 12 bases between them. The CDR3 has 14 amino acids.